This TCR beta chain was found in a study of T cell repertoires and HLA-DP antigens. Study-level points and caveats: Against both alloantigens, CD137+ clonality was similar, roughly 0.38.

Assay: immunoSEQ multiplex PCR; the TCRdb copy retains only in-frame clones and omits some. The repertoire includes 75,000 to 90,000 clones, roughly 86% of them detected once, and 1.7% sits in the top ten. Concerning this clone itself: Its target is not known.

The CDR3 consists of 14 residues. The V gene's germline CDR1 is LGHNA and CDR2 YSLEER. The ends were cut back, 4 bases at V and 3 bases at J, with 11 bases in the middle. This clonotype originated in a man aged 45-60 years in good health and CMV-seronegative. J is TRBJ2-3 and V is TRBV4-3; weak D call: TRBD2 (5 bases). The material sequenced was CD4+ T cells from PBMCs. CDR3 loop: CASSRTRNTDTQYF. In nucleotides, the CDR3 is TGCGCCAGCAGCCGAACTAGGAATACAGATACGCAGTATTTT.